These 14 T cell receptor beta chains were all obtained from the same sample, sequenced in a study of blood T cell repertoires in COVID-19. The data were produced by immunoSEQ multiplex PCR, yet TCRdb's version contains in-frame clones alone and is incomplete. The repertoire consists of about 76,000 clones, with 75% to 90% occurring once and the leading ten covering about 18%. Sequences were obtained from peripheral blood. These receptors were collected from a human donor in a cohort sampled during active COVID-19.

This clone was counted a single time. The chain is built from TRBV28 and TRBJ2-6; 8 bases fit TRBD2. J was trimmed by 0 bases and V by 6 bases; bases with no gene match: 7. Germline V gives CDR1 MDHEN, CDR2 SYDVKM. The CDR3 totals 17 residues. The DNA of the CDR3 is TGTGCCAGCAGCCAAGCGGGGGTAAGCTCTGGGGCCAACGTCCTGACTTTC. Protein sequence: CASSQAGVSSGANVLTF.

The rearrangement uses TRBV5-6 and TRBJ1-3; maybe TRBD1 (5 bases). Germline loops: CDR1 SGHDT, CDR2 YYEEEE. The CDR3 totals 15 residues. The V end was cut by 3 bases, the J end by 0 bases, with 10 bases between. This chain's CDR3 is CASSSGQFSGNTIYF. In DNA, the CDR3 is TGTGCCAGCAGCTCAGGACAATTCTCTGGAAACACCATATATTTT.

The chain combines TRBV28 with TRBJ2-6, with 7 nucleotides matching TRBD2. Germline CDR1 and CDR2: MDHEN and SYDVKM. This CDR3 region has 16 residues. Losses at the gene ends were 5 bases for V and 1 base for J; bases not matched to a gene: 5. Here the CDR3 DNA reads TGTGCCAGCAGTCGCCGGGGGGTGTCTGGGGCCAACGTCCTGACTTTC. This sequence encodes CASSRRGVSGANVLTF.

Only a few counts were recorded for this clone. A junction end diverges from the germline sequence, so it may reflect a read error. In DNA form, the CDR3 reads TGTGCCAGCAGCCAAGAGGGGGACAGGGCGGTTACTCTCTTC. It encodes CASSQEGDRAVTLF. The J gene is TRBJ1-2, the V gene TRBV3-1 (or the pseudogene TRBV3-2); 9 bases fit TRBD1. Germline lookup yields CDR1 LGHDT and CDR2 YNNKEL (reference sequence). The CDR3 contains 14 residues.

J is TRBJ2-3 and V is TRBV7-9; unclear D gene. CDR1 and CDR2 from the germline V gene are SEHNR and FQNEAQ (reference sequence). V was cut by 6 bases and J by 2 bases, with 9 bases left in between. The CDR3 contains 13 residues. CDR3 region: CASRSRFTDTQYF. CDR3 sequence (DNA): TGTGCCAGCAGATCCAGGTTCACAGATACGCAGTATTTT.

The V and J genes are TRBV10-3 and TRBJ2-7; 9 positions agree with TRBD1. From germline, CDR1 is ENHRY and CDR2 SYGVKD. With V trimmed by 0 bases and J by 3 bases, 9 bases remained unmatched. The CDR3 consists of 17 residues. The CDR3: CAISESSDRGAYYEQYF. The CDR3 coding sequence is TGTGCCATCAGTGAGTCCTCGGACAGGGGCGCCTACTACGAGCAGTACTTC.

The chain couples TRBV2 to TRBJ1-5; no clear D gene. CDR1 is SNHLY, CDR2 FYNNEI, per germline. The germline V and J ends were trimmed by 7 bases and 3 bases, with 10 bases remaining between them. This CDR3 spans 13 amino acids. The CDR3 DNA sequence: TGTGCCAGCAAAGAGATCTCCAATCAGCCCCAGCATTTT. Residues: CASKEISNQPQHF.

This sequence joins TRBV5-4 and TRBJ2-2; D might be TRBD2 (5 bases). The germline V gene has CDR1 SGHNT and CDR2 YYREEE (reference sequence). Trimming removed 3 bases at V and 3 bases at J, with 9 bases between. CDR3 length: 14 amino acids. CDR3 in amino acids: CASSYRRDTGELFF. The CDR3, as DNA: TGTGCCAGCAGCTACCGGCGGGACACCGGGGAGCTGTTTTTT.

This clone was seen a few times. This sequence joins TRBV6-2 or TRBV6-3 and TRBJ2-3; 9 nucleotides align to TRBD2. Germline lookup yields CDR1 MNHEY and CDR2 SVGEGT. The V gene end was trimmed by 5 bases and the J gene end by 6 bases; junction bases not matched to a gene: 15. The CDR3 has 17 residues. The CDR3, as DNA: TGTGCCAGCAGTAAAGGGGATCTAGCGGGGTATGGTGATACGCAGTATTTT. It specifies CASSKGDLAGYGDTQYF.

V gene TRBV4-3 combines with J gene TRBJ2-3; TRBD2 aligns across 14 bases. The CDR3 runs 18 residues. Germline-derived CDR1 and CDR2 are LGHNA and YSLEER. Trimming took 0 bases from V and 1 from J; bases not matched to a gene: 3. DNA of the CDR3: TGCGCCAGCAGCCAAGATGGGGGACTAGCGGGGGGCACAGATACGCAGTATTTT. Encoded protein: CASSQDGGLAGGTDTQYF.

This clone appeared a few times. The chain couples TRBV10-1 to TRBJ2-3; TRBD2 aligns across 8 bases. This CDR3 region has 14 residues. Germline V CDR1 and CDR2: WNHNN, SYGVQD (reference sequence). V lost 4 bases to trimming and J lost 6 bases; unmatched junction nucleotides: 6. Here the CDR3 DNA reads TGCGCCAGCAGTGGTGGGACTAGACCTGATACGCAGTATTTT. Protein: CASSGGTRPDTQYF.

This clone has a single count. The chain joins TRBV18 to TRBJ1-4, with D uncertain. Trimming took off 1 base at V and 4 bases at J, with 13 bases between the two ends. This CDR3 spans 16 amino acids. Germline-derived CDR1 and CDR2 are KGHSH and LQKENI. Here the CDR3 DNA reads TGTGCCAGCTCACCACGTAATCGGTTCGGTAATGAAAAACTGTTTTTT. Protein: CASSPRNRFGNEKLFF. The variable domain in full, completed from reference TRBV18 and TRBJ1-4, reads NAGVMQNPRHLVRRRGQEARLRCSPMKGHSHVYWYRQLPEEGLKFMVYLQKENIIDESGMPKERFSAEFPKEGPSILRIQQVVRGDSAAYFCASSPRNRFGNEKLFFGSGTQLSVL.

This clone was recorded a few times. The chain links TRBV5-6 to TRBJ2-1, with 11 bases aligning to TRBD2. Germline loops: CDR1 SGHDT, CDR2 YYEEEE. V lost 0 bases, J lost 5 bases, and 4 bases stayed unmatched. CDR3 length equals 16 residues. The CDR3 region is CASSLGASGGHNEQFF. The CDR3 bases are TGTGCCAGCAGCTTGGGAGCTAGCGGGGGGCACAATGAGCAGTTCTTC.

The rearrangement links TRBV6-2 or TRBV6-3 to TRBJ2-7; possibly TRBD1 for D (5 bases). CDR1 and CDR2 (germline): MNHEY, SVGEGT. V shed 2 bases and J shed 3 bases, with 14 bases lying between them. CDR3 size: 15 residues. CDR3 loop: CASSYGAGLYYEQYF. In nucleotides, the CDR3 is TGTGCCAGCAGTTACGGCGCAGGGCTCTACTACGAGCAGTACTTC.